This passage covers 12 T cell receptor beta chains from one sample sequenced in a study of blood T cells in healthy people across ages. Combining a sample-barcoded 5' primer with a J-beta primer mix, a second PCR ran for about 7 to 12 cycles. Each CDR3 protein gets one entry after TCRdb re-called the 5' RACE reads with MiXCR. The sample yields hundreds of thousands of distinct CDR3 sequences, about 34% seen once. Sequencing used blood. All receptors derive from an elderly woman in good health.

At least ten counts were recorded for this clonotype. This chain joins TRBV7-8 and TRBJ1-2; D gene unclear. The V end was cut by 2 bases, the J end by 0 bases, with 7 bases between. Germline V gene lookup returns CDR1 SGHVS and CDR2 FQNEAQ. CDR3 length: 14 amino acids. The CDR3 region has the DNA TGTGCCAGCAGCTTACCGGCGACTAACTATGGCTACACCTTC. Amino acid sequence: CASSLPATNYGYTF.

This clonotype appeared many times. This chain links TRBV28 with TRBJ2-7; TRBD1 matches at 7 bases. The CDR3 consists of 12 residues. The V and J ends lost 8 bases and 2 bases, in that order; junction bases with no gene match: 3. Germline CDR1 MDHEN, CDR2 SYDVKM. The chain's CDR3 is CASCQGAYEQYF. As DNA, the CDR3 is TGTGCCAGCTGTCAGGGGGCCTACGAGCAGTACTTC.

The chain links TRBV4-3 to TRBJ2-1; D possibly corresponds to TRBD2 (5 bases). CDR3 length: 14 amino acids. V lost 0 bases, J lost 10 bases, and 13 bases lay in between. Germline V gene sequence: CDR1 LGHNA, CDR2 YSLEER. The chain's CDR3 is CASSQDRRTTEQFF. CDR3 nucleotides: TGCGCCAGCAGCCAAGACCGGAGGACCACGGAGCAGTTCTTC.

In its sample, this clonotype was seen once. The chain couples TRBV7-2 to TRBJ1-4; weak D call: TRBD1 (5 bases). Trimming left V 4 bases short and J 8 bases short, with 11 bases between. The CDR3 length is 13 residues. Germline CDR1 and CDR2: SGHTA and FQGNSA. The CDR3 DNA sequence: TGTGCCAGCAGCTATAGGGACTGGGAAAAACTGTTTTTT. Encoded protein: CASSYRDWEKLFF.

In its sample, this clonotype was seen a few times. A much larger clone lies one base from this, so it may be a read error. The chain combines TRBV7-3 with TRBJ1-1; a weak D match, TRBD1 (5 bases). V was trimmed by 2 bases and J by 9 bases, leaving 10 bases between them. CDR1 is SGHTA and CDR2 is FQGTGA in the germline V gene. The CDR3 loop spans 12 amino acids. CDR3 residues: CASSLGGTQAFF. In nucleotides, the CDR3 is TGTGCCAGCAGCTTAGGGGGGACTCAAGCTTTCTTT.

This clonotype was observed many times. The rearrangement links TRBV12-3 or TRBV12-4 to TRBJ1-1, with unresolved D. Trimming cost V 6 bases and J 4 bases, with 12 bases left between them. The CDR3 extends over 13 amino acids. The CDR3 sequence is CASSLNRGTEAFF. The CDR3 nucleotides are TGTGCCAGCAGCTTGAATAGAGGCACTGAAGCTTTCTTT.

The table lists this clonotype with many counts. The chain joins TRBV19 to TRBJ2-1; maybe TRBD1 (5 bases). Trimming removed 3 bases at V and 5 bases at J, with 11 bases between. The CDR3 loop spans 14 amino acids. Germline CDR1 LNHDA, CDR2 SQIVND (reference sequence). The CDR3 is CASSIPGQDNEQFF. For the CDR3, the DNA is TGTGCCAGTAGTATCCCAGGGCAGGACAATGAGCAGTTCTTC.

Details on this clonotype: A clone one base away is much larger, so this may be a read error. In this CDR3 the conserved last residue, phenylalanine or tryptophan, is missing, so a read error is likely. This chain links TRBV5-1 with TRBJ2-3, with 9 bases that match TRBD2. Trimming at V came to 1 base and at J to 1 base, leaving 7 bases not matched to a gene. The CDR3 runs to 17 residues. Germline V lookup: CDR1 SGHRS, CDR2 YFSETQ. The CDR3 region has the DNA TGCGCCAGCAGCTTGACTGCGGGGGGGCTTGGCACAGATACGCAGTATTCT. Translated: CASSLTAGGLGTDTQYS.

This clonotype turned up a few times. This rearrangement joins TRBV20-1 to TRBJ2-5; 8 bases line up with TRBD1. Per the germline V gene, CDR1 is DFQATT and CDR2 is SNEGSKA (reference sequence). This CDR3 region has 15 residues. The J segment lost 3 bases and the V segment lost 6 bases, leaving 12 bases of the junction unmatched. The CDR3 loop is CSARHYQGAEETQYF. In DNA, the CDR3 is TGCAGTGCCCGACACTATCAGGGGGCAGAAGAGACCCAGTACTTC.

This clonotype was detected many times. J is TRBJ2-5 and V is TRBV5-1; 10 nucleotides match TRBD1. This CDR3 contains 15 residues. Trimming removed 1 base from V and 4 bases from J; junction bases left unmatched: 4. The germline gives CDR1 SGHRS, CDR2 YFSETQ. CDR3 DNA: TGCGCCAGCAGCTTGTCTGACAGGGGGCCAGAGACCCAGTACTTC. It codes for CASSLSDRGPETQYF.

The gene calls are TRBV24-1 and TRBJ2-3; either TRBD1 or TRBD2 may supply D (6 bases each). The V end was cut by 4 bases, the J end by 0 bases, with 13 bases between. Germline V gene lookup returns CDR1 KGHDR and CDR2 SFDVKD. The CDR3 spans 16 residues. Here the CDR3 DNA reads TGTGCCACCAGTGACCGTCGAGGGGGGAGCACAGATACGCAGTATTTT. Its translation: CATSDRRGGSTDTQYF.

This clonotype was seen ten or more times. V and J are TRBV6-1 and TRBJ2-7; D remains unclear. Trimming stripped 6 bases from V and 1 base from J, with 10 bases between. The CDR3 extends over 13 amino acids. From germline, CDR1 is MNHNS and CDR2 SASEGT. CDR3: CASRKRASYEQYF. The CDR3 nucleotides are TGTGCCAGCAGGAAAAGGGCGTCCTACGAGCAGTACTTC.